Listed below are T cell receptor beta chains from one sample, sequenced in a study of technical replicates of blood from four donors. Clones were read by immunoSEQ multiplex PCR, and TCRdb kept only the in-frame ones, dropping some. The sample has tens of thousands of clones; approximately 83% are singletons. The specimen sequenced was PBMCs. The receptors originated from a human donor in good health. Some clones in this sample may be carry-over from other donors' samples. CDR3s include the opening cysteine and the closing phenylalanine or tryptophan. The order of the fields is clone size, V gene, J gene, D gene, CDR3 length, CDR3 protein, CDR3 DNA. The D gene is left open where the match is weak. Size values are once, few and many counts, or a class for expanded clones, and some rows have none.

-	TRBV29-1	TRBJ1-4	TRBD1	14	CSVDRQGGGEKLFF	TGCAGCGTCGACCGACAGGGTGGGGGTGAAAAACTGTTTTTT
-	TRBV7-8	TRBJ2-1	TRBD2	16	CASSLAPAGEVNEQFF	TGTGCCAGCAGCTTAGCACCAGCGGGAGAGGTCAATGAGCAGTTCTTC
-	TRBV4-3	TRBJ2-1	TRBD2	15	CASSQGRGDYNEQFF	TGCGCCAGCAGCCAAGGGCGGGGGGATTACAATGAGCAGTTCTTC
once	TRBV5-1	TRBJ2-7	-	13	CASSNGPSGEQYF	TGCGCCAGCAGCAACGGACCCTCGGGAGAGCAGTACTTC
-	TRBV6-5	TRBJ2-7	-	15	CASSYSGGIAYEQYF	TGTGCCAGCAGTTACTCGGGGGGAATCGCCTACGAGCAGTACTTC
-	TRBV7-3	TRBJ2-1	TRBD2	18	CASSLTVASGNIYNEQFF	TGTGCCAGCAGCTTAACGGTGGCTAGCGGAAATATCTACAATGAGCAGTTCTTC
-	TRBV7-9	TRBJ2-1	TRBD2	16	CASSFSGQGGYNEQFF	TGTGCCAGCAGCTTCTCGGGTCAGGGAGGGTACAATGAGCAGTTCTTC
-	TRBV30	TRBJ2-7	TRBD2	11	CAWSEAGVRYF	TGTGCCTGGAGTGAAGCGGGAGTTCGGTACTTC
-	TRBV6-5	TRBJ2-7	TRBD1	15	CASSYGPQGAYEQYF	TGTGCCAGCAGTTACGGGCCACAGGGGGCCTACGAGCAGTACTTC
-	TRBV28	TRBJ1-4	-	16	CASSFWDITTNEKLFF	TGTGCCAGCAGTTTTTGGGACATCACAACTAATGAAAAACTGTTTTTT
-	TRBV5-4	TRBJ2-5	TRBD1	15	CASSRPGQRGETQYF	TGTGCCAGCAGCCGCCCGGGACAGAGAGGAGAGACCCAGTACTTC
-	TRBV27	TRBJ2-1	-	15	CASSPGLPSYNEQFF	TGTGCCAGCAGTCCAGGACTACCCTCCTACAATGAGCAGTTCTTC